A single sample gave rise to the 29 T cell receptor beta chains below, sequenced in a study of T cells in Graves' hyperthyroidism and ophthalmopathy. It was RNA transcripts that yielded the amplified TCR beta CDR3 regions. First-round RT-PCR with HTBI primers amplified the TCR CDR3 region. TCRdb called the multiplex PCR reads again in MiXCR, with one record for every CDR3 protein. The sample has around 700,000 distinct CDR3 sequences; over 15% are singletons. The sample comprised blood. The receptors come from a woman between 50 and 59 years old with Graves' hyperthyroidism that later progressed to Graves' ophthalmopathy.

The chain joins TRBV20-1 to TRBJ2-3; TRBD2 matches at 11 bases. V dropped 6 bases and J dropped 0; count of bases not matched to a gene: 5. CDR1 DFQATT and CDR2 SNEGSKA come from the germline V gene (reference sequence). The CDR3 runs 15 residues. CDR3 sequence: CSAKTSGDSTDTQYF. The CDR3 DNA follows: TGCAGTGCGAAGACTAGCGGGGATAGCACAGATACGCAGTATTTT.

This clonotype was found a few times. The J gene is TRBJ2-7, the V gene TRBV7-3; D could derive from TRBD1 or TRBD2 (5 bases each). The CDR3 is 18 residues long. Germline loops: CDR1 SGHTA, CDR2 FQGTGA. Trimming cost V 6 bases and J 3 bases, with 27 bases left between them. CDR3 region: CASSLLEGSPWEDYEQYF. In nucleotides, the CDR3 is TGTGCCAGCAGTCTACTCGAGGGGTCCCCTTGGGAAGACTACGAGCAGTACTTC.

This clonotype appeared a few times. The rearrangement uses TRBV10-3 and TRBJ2-1, with 10 bases matching TRBD1. V shed 2 bases, J shed 1 base, and the junction held 8 bases outside the gene matches. The CDR3 length is 18 residues. Germline CDR1 is ENHRY and CDR2 is SYGVKD. CDR3 region: CAISETYTGQGSYNEQFF. The CDR3 DNA follows: TGTGCCATCAGTGAGACTTACACGGGACAGGGGTCCTACAATGAGCAGTTCTTC.

This chain joins TRBV5-1 and TRBJ2-5; TRBD2 matches at 7 bases. The V segment lost 5 bases and the J segment 1 base; nucleotides outside the gene matches: 8. CDR3 length: 15 amino acids. Germline V lookup: CDR1 SGHRS, CDR2 YFSETQ. The CDR3 spells CASSLIGEGQETQYF. The CDR3 DNA sequence: TGCGCCAGCAGTCTCATAGGGGAGGGCCAAGAGACCCAGTACTTC.

This clonotype was seen at least ten times. This rearrangement joins TRBV6-2 or TRBV6-3 to TRBJ2-1; no firm D call. The CDR3 runs to 15 residues. V lost 2 bases to trimming and J lost 0 bases, with 8 bases between them. CDR1 is MNHEY and CDR2 is SVGEGT in the germline V gene. DNA of the CDR3: TGTGCCAGCAGTTACGGAGATAGCTCCTACAATGAGCAGTTCTTC. Translating gives CASSYGDSSYNEQFF.

Turning to this clonotype: A read error may explain this, as a much larger clone is one base away. V gene TRBV11-2 combines with J gene TRBJ1-5, with D possibly TRBD1 on 6 matching bases. V was trimmed by 5 bases and J by 0 bases, leaving 11 bases between them. The germline CDR1 and CDR2 sequences are SGHAT and FQNNGV. The CDR3 has 15 residues. CDR3 loop: CASSEDRLSNQPQHF. The CDR3, as DNA: TGTGCCAGCAGCGAGGACAGACTTAGCAATCAGCCCCAGCATTTT.

The rearrangement links TRBV28 to TRBJ2-7; D remains ambiguous. Trimming stripped 2 bases from V and 7 bases from J, with 15 bases between. The germline V gene encodes CDR1 MDHEN and CDR2 SYDVKM. CDR3 size: 14 residues. CDR3 amino acids: CASSLPNIFPEQYF. In DNA, the CDR3 is TGTGCCAGCAGTTTACCGAATATCTTCCCGGAGCAGTACTTC.

The J gene is TRBJ1-2, the V gene TRBV20-1, with 9 nucleotides matching TRBD1. CDR3 length: 13 amino acids. V was clipped by 5 bases and J by 2 bases; unmatched bases: 3. Looked up from germline, CDR1 is DFQATT and CDR2 is SNEGSKA (reference sequence). The CDR3 here is CSARQGVNYGYTF. The CDR3 region has the DNA TGCAGTGCTCGACAGGGGGTAAACTATGGCTACACCTTC.

This clonotype was found a few times. V gene TRBV3-1 combines with J gene TRBJ1-6; D is uncertain. Germline lookup yields CDR1 LGHDT and CDR2 YNNKEL (reference sequence). The CDR3 runs 15 residues. Trimming took 3 bases from V and 9 from J, leaving 15 bases between them. The CDR3 loop is CASSHGLSISSPLHF. CDR3 nucleotide sequence: TGTGCCAGCAGCCATGGTTTATCTATAAGTTCACCCCTCCACTTT.

The gene calls are TRBV5-1 and TRBJ2-7, with 7 bases fitting TRBD1. The V and J ends lost 4 bases and 2 bases, in that order; junction bases with no gene match: 9. The CDR3 sequence is 15 residues long. CDR1 SGHRS and CDR2 YFSETQ come from the germline V gene. DNA of the CDR3: TGCGCCAGCAGCCAGAGACAGGGATCCCCCTACGAGCAGTACTTC. It codes for CASSQRQGSPYEQYF. Full variable domain (missing parts from reference TRBV5-1 and TRBJ2-7): KAGVTQTPRYLIKTRGQQVTLSCSPISGHRSVSWYQQTPGQGLQFLFEYFSETQRNKGNFPGRFSGRQFSNSRSEMNVSTLELGDSALYLCASSQRQGSPYEQYFGPGTRLTVT.

The chain recombines TRBV7-2 with TRBJ2-3, with unresolved D. V shed 5 bases and J shed 4 bases, with 13 bases lying between them. CDR1 is SGHTA and CDR2 is FQGNSA in the germline V gene. This CDR3 has 14 residues. The CDR3 DNA follows: TGTGCCAGCAGCGAAACGTACTCAGCAGATACGCAGTATTTT. Protein sequence: CASSETYSADTQYF.

The V and J genes are TRBV6-2 or TRBV6-3 and TRBJ1-6, with 11 bases that match TRBD1. From germline, CDR1 is MNHEY and CDR2 SVGEGT. The CDR3 loop spans 15 amino acids. Trimming took 5 bases from V and 8 from J; bases not matched to a gene: 5. CDR3 DNA sequence: TGTGCCAGCAGTGTGGACAGGGGGCAGGATTCACCCCTCCACTTT. Translated, it gives CASSVDRGQDSPLHF.

This chain connects TRBV12-5 to TRBJ1-5, with D uncertain. This CDR3 region has 14 residues. CDR1 and CDR2 from the germline V gene are LGHNT and FRNRAP. Trimming cost V 8 bases and J 1 base, with 12 bases left between them. The CDR3 loop is CASHLGPSNQPQHF. The CDR3 DNA sequence: TGTGCTAGTCACCTCGGGCCCAGCAATCAGCCCCAGCATTTT.

The chain has TRBV6-1 and TRBJ2-7, with 10 nucleotides matching TRBD1. Trimming cost V 10 bases and J 6 bases; bases outside gene matches: 9. This CDR3 is built from 13 residues. Germline CDR1 and CDR2: MNHNS and SASEGT. The CDR3 DNA reads TGTGCCACTGCCGGGACAGGGGTTGCCGAGCAGTACTTC. Amino acid sequence: CATAGTGVAEQYF.

This clonotype was detected many times. This chain connects TRBV12-3 or TRBV12-4 to TRBJ2-3, with D possibly matching TRBD2 (5 bases). Trimming stripped 0 bases from V and 5 bases from J, with 9 bases between. This CDR3 has 14 residues. The CDR3 DNA follows: TGTGCCAGCAGTTTAGCCCCGGGATTAGATACGCAGTATTTT. This codes for CASSLAPGLDTQYF.

A few counts support this clonotype. The chain links TRBV9 to TRBJ1-2; the match to TRBD1 covers 7 bases. The CDR3 is made up of 15 amino acids. CDR1 and CDR2 (germline): SGDLS, YYNGEE. J gave up 8 bases and V 3 bases, and 13 bases lay outside the gene matches. CDR3 residues: CASSGDRVSPSGYTF. In nucleotides, the CDR3 is TGTGCCAGCAGCGGAGACAGGGTTAGTCCGAGCGGCTACACCTTC.

The rearrangement uses TRBV4-1 and TRBJ1-1; D might be TRBD1 (6 bases). V shed 3 bases and J shed 6 bases, with 14 bases lying between them. Per germline, CDR1 MGHRA and CDR2 YSYEKL. The CDR3 totals 14 residues. CDR3 sequence: CASSHTGLGAEAFF. CDR3 DNA sequence: TGCGCCAGCAGCCACACAGGGTTGGGCGCTGAAGCTTTCTTT.

This clonotype was counted at least ten times. V usage is TRBV30 and J usage is TRBJ1-5; 9 positions match TRBD1. Germline CDR1 GTSNPN, CDR2 SVGIG (reference sequence). The V gene end was trimmed by 2 bases and the J gene end by 5 bases; junction bases not matched to a gene: 4. The CDR3 has 14 amino acids. The CDR3 spells CAWSRGQGDQPQHF. The CDR3 DNA sequence: TGTGCCTGGAGTCGGGGACAGGGCGATCAGCCCCAGCATTTT. Full variable domain (remainder filled in from reference TRBV30 and TRBJ1-5): SQTIHQWPATLVQPVGSPLSLECTVEGTSNPNLYWYRQAAGRGLQLLFYSVGIGQISSEVPQNLSASRPQDRQFILSSKKLLLSDSGFYLCAWSRGQGDQPQHFGDGTRLSIL.

In its sample, this clonotype was seen many times. The chain recombines TRBV20-1 with TRBJ1-1, with D perhaps TRBD1 (6 bases). The CDR3 consists of 15 residues. Germline V CDR1 and CDR2: DFQATT, SNEGSKA (reference sequence). The V and J ends lost 0 bases and 5 bases respectively, with 16 bases between them. The CDR3 DNA is TGCAGTGCTAGAGATATCGCAGGGGAAGGAACTGAAGCTTTCTTT. Residues: CSARDIAGEGTEAFF.

The V gene is TRBV12-3 or TRBV12-4, the J gene TRBJ1-1, with a possible D match to TRBD1 (5 bases). V was trimmed by 6 bases and J by 6 bases, leaving 11 bases between them. The CDR3 contains 12 residues. The CDR3 reads CASRSVGPEAFF. For the CDR3, the DNA is TGTGCCAGCAGATCAGTGGGGCCTGAAGCTTTCTTT.

The rearrangement joins TRBV6-1 to TRBJ2-6, with 9 bases identical to TRBD1. This CDR3 region has 17 residues. Per germline, CDR1 MNHNS and CDR2 SASEGT. V lost 6 bases, J lost 2 bases, and 8 bases stayed unmatched. The CDR3 DNA sequence: TGTGCCAGCAGCCAAGGGGACAGGGTGGCTGGGGCCAACGTCCTGACTTTC. Translation: CASSQGDRVAGANVLTF.

This clonotype was detected only a few times. The V gene is TRBV12-3 or TRBV12-4, the J gene TRBJ1-4; 9 nucleotides match TRBD1. Trimming took 5 bases from V and 5 from J; bases not matched to a gene: 6. This CDR3 has 15 amino acids. CDR3: CASSPQGQGNEKLFF. The CDR3 DNA follows: TGTGCCAGCAGTCCTCAAGGACAGGGGAATGAAAAACTGTTTTTT.

V and J are TRBV6-2 or TRBV6-3 and TRBJ1-1, with 8 positions matching TRBD1. Unmatched junction bases numbered 15, after V lost 6 bases and J lost 6 bases. The CDR3 totals 16 residues. CDR1 is MNHEY, CDR2 SVGEGT, per germline. For the CDR3, the DNA is TGTGCCAGCAGCTCTATAAGTCGGACAGGGAGACCTGAAGCTTTCTTT. Protein: CASSSISRTGRPEAFF.

This clonotype was picked up one time. The gene calls are TRBV4-1 and TRBJ1-1; possible D gene TRBD1, 5 bases. V lost 0 bases and J lost 1, with 9 bases in between. The CDR3 consists of 15 residues. CDR1 MGHRA and CDR2 YSYEKL come from the germline V gene. CDR3 residues: CASSQEPTGNTEAFF. The CDR3 DNA reads TGCGCCAGCAGCCAAGAACCTACAGGGAACACTGAAGCTTTCTTT.

This clonotype occurred a few times. V gene TRBV7-9 combines with J gene TRBJ2-5, with D perhaps TRBD1 (5 bases). This CDR3 region has 17 residues. Looked up from germline, CDR1 is SEHNR and CDR2 is FQNEAQ (reference sequence). The V end lost 0 bases, the J end lost 1 base, and 15 bases lay between the germline ends. Here the CDR3 reads CASSLARQGKGQETQYF. The CDR3 DNA follows: TGTGCCAGCAGCTTAGCGAGGCAGGGTAAGGGCCAAGAGACCCAGTACTTC. The variable domain in full, completed from reference TRBV7-9 and TRBJ2-5, reads DTGVSQNPRHKITKRGQNVTFRCDPISEHNRLYWYRQTLGQGPEFLTYFQNEAQLEKSRLLSDRFSAERPKGSFSTLEIQRTEQGDSAMYLCASSLARQGKGQETQYFGPGTRLLVL.

Only a few counts were recorded for this clonotype. This chain links TRBV14 with TRBJ1-6, with no clear D. This CDR3 spans 14 amino acids. Germline V gene lookup returns CDR1 SGHDN and CDR2 FVKESK. V was clipped by 3 bases and J by 5 bases, with 8 bases between them. CDR3 coding DNA: TGTGCCAGCAGCCACCCGGGGAATAATTCACCCCTCCACTTT. This encodes CASSHPGNNSPLHF. The complete variable domain, with remaining parts taken from reference TRBV14 and TRBJ1-6, reads EAGVTQFPSHSVIEKGQTVTLRCDPISGHDNLYWYRRVMGKEIKFLLHFVKESKQDESGMPNNRFLAERTGGTYSTLKVQPAELEDSGVYFCASSHPGNNSPLHFGNGTRLTVT.

V is TRBV7-2 and J is TRBJ1-2; no definite D call. The ends were cut back, 4 bases at V and 4 bases at J, with 10 bases in the middle. The germline V gene has CDR1 SGHTA and CDR2 FQGNSA. This CDR3 contains 13 residues. This CDR3 is CASSSPGSYGYTF. CDR3 coding DNA: TGTGCCAGCAGCTCCCCGGGCTCCTATGGCTACACCTTC.

CDR3 bases: TGTGCCAGCGCTGCAGGACAGGGGTCATTGGATGGCTACACCTTC. It specifies CASAAGQGSLDGYTF. V usage is TRBV6-2 or TRBV6-3 and J usage is TRBJ1-2; 9 nucleotides line up with TRBD1. CDR1 is MNHEY and CDR2 is SVGEGT in the germline V gene. Germline trimming cut 8 bases from V and 6 bases from J; bases unmatched to any gene: 13. The CDR3 has 15 amino acids.

This clonotype occurred many times. This rearrangement joins TRBV11-2 to TRBJ1-1; D ambiguous. V shed 5 bases and J shed 1 base, with 14 bases lying between them. In germline, CDR1 is SGHAT, CDR2 FQNNGV. The CDR3 is 15 amino acids. The CDR3 nucleotides are TGTGCCAGCAGCCTACAGAGGGCCAGGAACACTGAAGCTTTCTTT. This gives the protein CASSLQRARNTEAFF.